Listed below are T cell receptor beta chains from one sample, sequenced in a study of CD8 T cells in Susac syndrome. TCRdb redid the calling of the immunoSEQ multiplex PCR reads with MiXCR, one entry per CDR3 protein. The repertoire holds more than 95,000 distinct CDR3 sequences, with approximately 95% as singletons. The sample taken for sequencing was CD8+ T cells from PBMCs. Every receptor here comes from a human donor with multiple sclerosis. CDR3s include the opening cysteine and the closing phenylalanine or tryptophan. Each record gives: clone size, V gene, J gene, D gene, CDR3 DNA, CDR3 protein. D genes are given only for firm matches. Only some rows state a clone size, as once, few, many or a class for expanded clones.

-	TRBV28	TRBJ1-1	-	TGTGCCAGCAGTTTATACGGCCGTGAAGCTTTCTTT	CASSLYGREAFF
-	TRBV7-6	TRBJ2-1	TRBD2	TGTGCCAGCAGCCTTCGAGAAGCGGGGGGGGTGTACAATGAGCAGTTCTTC	CASSLREAGGVYNEQFF
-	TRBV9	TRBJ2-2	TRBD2	TGTGCCAGCAGTCCCGGGACTATTAACACCGGGGAGCTGTTTTTT	CASSPGTINTGELFF
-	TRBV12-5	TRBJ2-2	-	TGTGCTAGTGGTTTTGCCGGGGGCGGGGAGCTGTTTTTT	CASGFAGGGELFF
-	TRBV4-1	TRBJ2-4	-	TGCGCCAGCAGCCCTTGGGTGGACTTTTCCAAAAACATTCAGTACTTC	CASSPWVDFSKNIQYF
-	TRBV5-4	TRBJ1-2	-	TGTGCCAGCAGCTCGACAGAGTCAACCTTCTATGGCTACACCTTC	CASSSTESTFYGYTF
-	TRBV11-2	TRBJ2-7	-	TGTGCCAGCAGCTCGAGGTCCACCAACGAGCAGTACTTC	CASSSRSTNEQYF
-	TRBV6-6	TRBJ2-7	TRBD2	TGTGCCGTCCTAGCGGGGGGTGACGAGCAGTACTTC	CAVLAGGDEQYF
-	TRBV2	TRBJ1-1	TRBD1	TGTGCCAGCAGGACAGGGGGCAGGGGTGAAGCTTTCTTT	CASRTGGRGEAFF
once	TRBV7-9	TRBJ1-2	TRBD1	TGTGCCAGCAGTCGGACAGGGGGGCCGAGAGGCTACACCTTC	CASSRTGGPRGYTF
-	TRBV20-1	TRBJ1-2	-	TGCAGTGCTAGAGATTCGAGGGGAGTTAGAGGCTACACCTTC	CSARDSRGVRGYTF
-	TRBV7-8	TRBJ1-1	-	TGTGCCAGCAGCATGAGCCAGGGTAGGAACACTGAAGCTTTCTTT	CASSMSQGRNTEAFF
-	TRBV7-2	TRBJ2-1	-	TGTGCCAGCAGTCAAACCATGCTTGAGCAGTTCTTC	CASSQTMLEQFF
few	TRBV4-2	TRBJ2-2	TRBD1	TGTGCCAGCAGCCCCCCAGGGGGCGTCACCGGGGAGCTGTTTTTT	CASSPPGGVTGELFF
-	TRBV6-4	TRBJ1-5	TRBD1	TGTGCCGGGAGGGGCGACAGGGGCGACCAGCCCCAGCATTTT	CAGRGDRGDQPQHF
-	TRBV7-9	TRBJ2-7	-	TGTGCCAGCAGCTTAGTCTACGAGCAGTACTTC	CASSLVYEQYF
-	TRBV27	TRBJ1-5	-	TGTGCCAGCAGTCTAGGGCCCAATCAGCCCCAGCATTTT	CASSLGPNQPQHF
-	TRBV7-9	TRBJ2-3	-	TGTGCCAGCAGTCCCCAGGCAGTCGGTAGGACAGATACGCAGTATTTT	CASSPQAVGRTDTQYF
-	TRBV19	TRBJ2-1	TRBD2	TGTGCCAGTAGTCCCCCCCAGCGGACTAGCGGGAGTTATGAGCAGTTCTTC	CASSPPQRTSGSYEQFF
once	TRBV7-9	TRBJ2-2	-	TGTGCCAGCAGCCGGACTGTTACGAACACCGGGGAGCTGTTTTTT	CASSRTVTNTGELFF
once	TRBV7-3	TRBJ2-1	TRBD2	TGTGCCAGCAGCCCCACTGGACTAGCGGGAGGGCCATATGAGCAGTTCTTC	CASSPTGLAGGPYEQFF
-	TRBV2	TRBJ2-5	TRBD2	TGTGCCAGCAGGGGGTCTAGCGGACCCCCGGAGACCCAGTACTTC	CASRGSSGPPETQYF